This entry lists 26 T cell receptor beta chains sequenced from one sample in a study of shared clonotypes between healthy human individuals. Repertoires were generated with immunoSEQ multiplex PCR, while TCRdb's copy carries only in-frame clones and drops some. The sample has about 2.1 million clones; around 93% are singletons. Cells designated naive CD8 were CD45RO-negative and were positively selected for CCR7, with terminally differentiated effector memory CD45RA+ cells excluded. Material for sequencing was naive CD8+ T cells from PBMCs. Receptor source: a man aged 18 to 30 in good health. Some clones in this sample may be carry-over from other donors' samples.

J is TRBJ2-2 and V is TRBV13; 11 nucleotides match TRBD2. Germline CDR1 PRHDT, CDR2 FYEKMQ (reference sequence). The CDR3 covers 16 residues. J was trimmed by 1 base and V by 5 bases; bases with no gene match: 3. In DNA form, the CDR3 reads TGTGCCAGCAGCCAGGGACTAGCGGTGAACACCGGGGAGCTGTTTTTT. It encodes CASSQGLAVNTGELFF.

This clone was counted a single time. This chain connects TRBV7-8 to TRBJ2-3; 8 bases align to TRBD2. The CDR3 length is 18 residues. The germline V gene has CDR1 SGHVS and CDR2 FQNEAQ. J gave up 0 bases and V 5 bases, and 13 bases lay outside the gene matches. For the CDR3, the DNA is TGTGCCAGCAGCGCCTGGGGGGCTAGCGGGCTAAGCACAGATACGCAGTATTTT. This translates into CASSAWGASGLSTDTQYF.

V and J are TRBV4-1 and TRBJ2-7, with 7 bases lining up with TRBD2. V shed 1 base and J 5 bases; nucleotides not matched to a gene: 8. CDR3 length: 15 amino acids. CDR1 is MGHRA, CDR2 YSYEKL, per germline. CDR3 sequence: CASSQGPLGGNEQYF. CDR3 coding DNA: TGCGCCAGCAGCCAAGGACCGCTGGGGGGGAACGAGCAGTACTTC.

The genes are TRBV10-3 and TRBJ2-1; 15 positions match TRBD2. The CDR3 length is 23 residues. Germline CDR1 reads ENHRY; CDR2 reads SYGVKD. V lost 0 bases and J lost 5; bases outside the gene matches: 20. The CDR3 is CAISESETGRTSGRAVFDNEQFF. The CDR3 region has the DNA TGTGCCATCAGTGAGTCTGAGACAGGGCGGACTAGCGGGAGGGCCGTATTCGACAATGAGCAGTTCTTC.

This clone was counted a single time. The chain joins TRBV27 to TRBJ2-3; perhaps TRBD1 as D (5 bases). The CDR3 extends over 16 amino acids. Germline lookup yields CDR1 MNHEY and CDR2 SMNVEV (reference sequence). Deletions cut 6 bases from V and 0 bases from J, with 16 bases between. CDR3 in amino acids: CASSAVPGSSTDTQYF. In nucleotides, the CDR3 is TGTGCCAGCAGCGCCGTTCCAGGGTCTAGCACAGATACGCAGTATTTT.

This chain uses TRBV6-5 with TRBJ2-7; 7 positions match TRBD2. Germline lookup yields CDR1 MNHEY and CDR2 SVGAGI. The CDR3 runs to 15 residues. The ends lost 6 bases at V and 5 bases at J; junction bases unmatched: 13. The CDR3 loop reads CASRWTMGGEDEQYF. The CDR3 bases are TGTGCCAGCAGGTGGACCATGGGAGGGGAAGACGAGCAGTACTTC.

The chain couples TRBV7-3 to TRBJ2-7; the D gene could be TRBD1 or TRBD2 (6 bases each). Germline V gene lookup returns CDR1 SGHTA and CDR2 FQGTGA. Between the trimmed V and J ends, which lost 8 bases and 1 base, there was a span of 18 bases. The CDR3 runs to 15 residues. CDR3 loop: CASAWGAGLSYEQYF. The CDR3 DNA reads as TGTGCCAGCGCCTGGGGGGCGGGCCTGTCCTACGAGCAGTACTTC.

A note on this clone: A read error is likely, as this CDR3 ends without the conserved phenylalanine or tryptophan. The CDR3 here is CASSPRTGHYEQYL. In DNA form, the CDR3 reads TGCGCCAGCAGCCCGAGGACAGGCCACTACGAGCAGTACCTC. The chain uses TRBV4-3 and TRBJ2-7; TRBD1 aligns across 7 bases. J lost 3 bases, V lost 4 bases, and 6 bases had no gene match. Germline V gene lookup returns CDR1 LGHNA and CDR2 YSLEER. The CDR3 totals 14 residues.

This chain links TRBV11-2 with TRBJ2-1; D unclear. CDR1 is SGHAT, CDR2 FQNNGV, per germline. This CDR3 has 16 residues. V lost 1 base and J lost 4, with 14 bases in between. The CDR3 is CASSLGFERPYNEQFF. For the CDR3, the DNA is TGTGCCAGCAGCTTAGGCTTCGAGAGGCCATACAATGAGCAGTTCTTC. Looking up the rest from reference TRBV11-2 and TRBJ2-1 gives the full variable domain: EAGVAQSPRYKIIEKRQSVAFWCNPISGHATLYWYQQILGQGPKLLIQFQNNGVVDDSQLPKDRFSAERLKGVDSTLKIQPAKLEDSAVYLCASSLGFERPYNEQFFGPGTRLTVL.

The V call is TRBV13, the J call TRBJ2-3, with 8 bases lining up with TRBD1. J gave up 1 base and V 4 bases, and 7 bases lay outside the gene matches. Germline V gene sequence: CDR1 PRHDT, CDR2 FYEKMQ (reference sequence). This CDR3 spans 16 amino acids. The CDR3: CASSSLGTGRTDTQYF. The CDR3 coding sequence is TGTGCCAGCAGCTCCCTAGGGACAGGTCGCACAGATACGCAGTATTTT.

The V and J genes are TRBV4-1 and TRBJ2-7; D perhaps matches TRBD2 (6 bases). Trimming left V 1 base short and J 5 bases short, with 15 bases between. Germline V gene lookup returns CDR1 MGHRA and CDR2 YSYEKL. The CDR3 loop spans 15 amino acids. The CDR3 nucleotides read TGCGCCAGCAGCCAAGCGACCCAGCGGGTGCACGAGCAGTACTTC. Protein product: CASSQATQRVHEQYF.

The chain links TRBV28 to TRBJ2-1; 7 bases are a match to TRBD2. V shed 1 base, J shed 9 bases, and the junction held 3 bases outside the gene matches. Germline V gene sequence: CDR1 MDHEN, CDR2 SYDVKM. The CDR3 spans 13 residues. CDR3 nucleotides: TGTGCCAGCAGTTTATATCGGGAGGCTGAGCAGTTCTTC. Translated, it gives CASSLYREAEQFF.

CDR3 nucleotides: TGCAGCGCCGAGGGACAGGGGGTTTATGAGCAGTTCTTC. As protein: CSAEGQGVYEQFF. The chain employs TRBV29-1 and TRBJ2-1; 11 nucleotides match TRBD1. With V trimmed by 7 bases and J by 8 bases, 7 bases remained unmatched. The length of the CDR3 is 13 residues. Germline CDR1 and CDR2: SQVTM and ANQGSEA.

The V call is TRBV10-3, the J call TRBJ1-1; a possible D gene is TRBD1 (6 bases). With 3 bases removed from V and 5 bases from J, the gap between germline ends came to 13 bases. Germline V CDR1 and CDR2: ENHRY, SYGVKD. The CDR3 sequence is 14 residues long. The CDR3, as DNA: TGTGCCATCAGTGAAAGGGGGGGTAGGACTGAAGCTTTCTTT. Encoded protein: CAISERGGRTEAFF.

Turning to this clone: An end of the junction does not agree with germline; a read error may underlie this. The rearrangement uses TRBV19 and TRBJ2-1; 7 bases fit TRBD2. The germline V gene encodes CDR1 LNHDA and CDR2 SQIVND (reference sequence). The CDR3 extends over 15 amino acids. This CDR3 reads CASRIAGRSYNEQFF. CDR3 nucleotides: TGTGCCAGTAGGATAGCGGGCCGCTCCTACAATGAGCAGTTCTTC.

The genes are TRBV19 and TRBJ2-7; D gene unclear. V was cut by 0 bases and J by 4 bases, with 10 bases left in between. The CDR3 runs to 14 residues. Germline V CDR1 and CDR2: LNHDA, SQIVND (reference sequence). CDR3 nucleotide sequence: TGTGCCAGTAGTATAGAGCCCTTAGGATACGAGCAGTACTTC. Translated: CASSIEPLGYEQYF.

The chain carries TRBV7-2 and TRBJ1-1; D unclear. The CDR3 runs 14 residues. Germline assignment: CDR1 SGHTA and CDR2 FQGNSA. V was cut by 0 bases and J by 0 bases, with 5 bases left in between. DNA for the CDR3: TGTGCCAGCAGCTTAGCGGCCCTGAACACTGAAGCTTTCTTT. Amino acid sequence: CASSLAALNTEAFF.

CDR3 region: CASSLVLQAYEQYF. The CDR3 nucleotides are TGTGCCAGCAGCTTAGTGCTGCAAGCCTACGAGCAGTACTTC. The chain joins TRBV7-8 to TRBJ2-7; D is ambiguous. Deletions cut 1 base from V and 2 bases from J, with 9 bases between. The CDR3 totals 14 residues. Per germline, CDR1 SGHVS and CDR2 FQNEAQ. Full variable domain (missing parts from reference TRBV7-8 and TRBJ2-7): GAGVSQSPRYKVAKRGQDVALRCDPISGHVSLFWYQQALGQGPEFLTYFQNEAQLDKSGLPSDRFFAERPEGSVSTLKIQRTQQEDSAVYLCASSLVLQAYEQYFGPGTRLTVT.

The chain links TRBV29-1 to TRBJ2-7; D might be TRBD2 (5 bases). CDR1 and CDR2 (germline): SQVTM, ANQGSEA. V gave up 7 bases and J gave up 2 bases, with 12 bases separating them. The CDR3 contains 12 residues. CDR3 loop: CSASTMAYEQYF. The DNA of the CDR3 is TGCAGCGCCTCGACTATGGCCTACGAGCAGTACTTC.

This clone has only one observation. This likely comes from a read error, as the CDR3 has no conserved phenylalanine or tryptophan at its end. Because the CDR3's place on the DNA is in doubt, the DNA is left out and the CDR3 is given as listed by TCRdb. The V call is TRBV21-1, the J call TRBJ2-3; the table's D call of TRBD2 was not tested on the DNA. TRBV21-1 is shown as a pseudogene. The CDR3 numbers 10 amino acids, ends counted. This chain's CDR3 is CASSNYRLTV.

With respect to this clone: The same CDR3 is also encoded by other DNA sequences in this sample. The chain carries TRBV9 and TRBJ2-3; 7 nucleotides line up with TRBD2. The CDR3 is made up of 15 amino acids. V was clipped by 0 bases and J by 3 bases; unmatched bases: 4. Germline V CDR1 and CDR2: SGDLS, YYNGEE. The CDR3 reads CASSVAGGGTDTQYF. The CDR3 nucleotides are TGTGCCAGCAGCGTAGCTGGGGGGGGGACAGATACGCAGTATTTT.

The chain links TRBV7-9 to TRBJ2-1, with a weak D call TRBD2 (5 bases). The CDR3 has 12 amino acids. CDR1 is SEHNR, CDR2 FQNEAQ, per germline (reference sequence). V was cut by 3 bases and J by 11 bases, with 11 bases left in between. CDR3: CASSFWEPQQFF. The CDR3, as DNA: TGTGCCAGCAGCTTCTGGGAGCCGCAGCAGTTCTTC.

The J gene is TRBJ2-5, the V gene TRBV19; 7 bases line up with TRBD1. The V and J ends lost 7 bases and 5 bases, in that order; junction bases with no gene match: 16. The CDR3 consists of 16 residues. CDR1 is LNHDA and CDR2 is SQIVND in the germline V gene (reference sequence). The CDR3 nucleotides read TGTGCCAGTACCTATGACAGGGAAATTTATCCGGAGACCCAGTACTTC. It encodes CASTYDREIYPETQYF.

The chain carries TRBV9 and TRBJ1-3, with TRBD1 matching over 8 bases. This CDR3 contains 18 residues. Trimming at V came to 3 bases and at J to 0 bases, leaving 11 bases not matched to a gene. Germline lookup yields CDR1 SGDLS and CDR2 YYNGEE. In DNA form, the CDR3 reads TGTGCCAGCAGCGCTCCCCGGGCAGGGGGCCGCTCTGGAAACACCATATATTTT. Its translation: CASSAPRAGGRSGNTIYF.

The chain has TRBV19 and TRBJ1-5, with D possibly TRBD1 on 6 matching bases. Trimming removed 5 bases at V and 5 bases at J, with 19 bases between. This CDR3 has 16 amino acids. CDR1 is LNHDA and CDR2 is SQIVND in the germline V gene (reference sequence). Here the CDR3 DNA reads TGTGCCAGTAGTTCCCCAGCACAGGGATTTCATCAGCCCCAGCATTTT. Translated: CASSSPAQGFHQPQHF. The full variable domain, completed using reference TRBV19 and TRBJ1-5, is DGGITQSPKYLFRKEGQNVTLSCEQNLNHDAMYWYRQDPGQGLRLIYYSQIVNDFQKGDIAEGYSVSREKKESFPLTVTSAQKNPTAFYLCASSSPAQGFHQPQHFGDGTRLSIL.

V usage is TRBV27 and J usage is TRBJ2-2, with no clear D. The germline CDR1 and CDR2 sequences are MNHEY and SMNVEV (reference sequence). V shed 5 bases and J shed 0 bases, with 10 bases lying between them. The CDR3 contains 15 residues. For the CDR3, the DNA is TGTGCCAGCAGTGGCAGAGAGTCGAACACCGGGGAGCTGTTTTTT. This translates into CASSGRESNTGELFF.